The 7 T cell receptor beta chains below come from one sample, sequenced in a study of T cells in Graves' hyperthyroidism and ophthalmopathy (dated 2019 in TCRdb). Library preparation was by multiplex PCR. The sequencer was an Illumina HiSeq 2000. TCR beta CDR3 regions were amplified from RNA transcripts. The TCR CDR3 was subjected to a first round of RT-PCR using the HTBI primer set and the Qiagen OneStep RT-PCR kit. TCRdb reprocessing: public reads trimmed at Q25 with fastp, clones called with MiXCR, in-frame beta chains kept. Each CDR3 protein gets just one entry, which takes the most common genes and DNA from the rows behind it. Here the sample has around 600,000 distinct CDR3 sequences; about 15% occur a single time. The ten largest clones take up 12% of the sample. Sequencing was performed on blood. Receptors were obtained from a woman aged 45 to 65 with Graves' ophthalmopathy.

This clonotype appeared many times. The CDR3: CASSRGLIGTDTQYF. The CDR3 DNA reads as TGTGCCAGCAGCCGGGGACTAATCGGCACAGATACGCAGTATTTT. The gene calls are TRBV12-3 or TRBV12-4 and TRBJ2-3; TRBD2 agrees at 7 bases. V dropped 6 bases and J dropped 1; count of bases not matched to a gene: 7. The CDR3 is made up of 15 amino acids.

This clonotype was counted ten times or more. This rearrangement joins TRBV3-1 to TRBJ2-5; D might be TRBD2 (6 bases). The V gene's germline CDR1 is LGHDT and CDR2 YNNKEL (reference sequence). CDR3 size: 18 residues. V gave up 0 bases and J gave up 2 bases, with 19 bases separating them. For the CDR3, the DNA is TGTGCCAGCAGCCAAGACGATTCCGTAGCGGAACTGCAAGAGACCCAGTACTTC. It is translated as CASSQDDSVAELQETQYF.

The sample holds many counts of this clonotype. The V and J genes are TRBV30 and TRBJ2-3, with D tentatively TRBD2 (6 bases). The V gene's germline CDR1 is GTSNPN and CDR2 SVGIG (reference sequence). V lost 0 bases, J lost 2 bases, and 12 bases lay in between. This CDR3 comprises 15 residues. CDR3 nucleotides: TGTGCCTGGAGTGTTGGGGGGAGATCCACAGATACGCAGTATTTT. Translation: CAWSVGGRSTDTQYF.

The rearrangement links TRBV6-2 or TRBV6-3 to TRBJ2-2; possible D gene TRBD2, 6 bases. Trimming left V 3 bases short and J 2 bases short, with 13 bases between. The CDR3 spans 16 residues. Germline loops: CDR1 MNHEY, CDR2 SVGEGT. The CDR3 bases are TGTGCCAGCAGTTATCTCTCGGGAGTCAACACCGGGGAGCTGTTTTTT. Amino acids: CASSYLSGVNTGELFF.

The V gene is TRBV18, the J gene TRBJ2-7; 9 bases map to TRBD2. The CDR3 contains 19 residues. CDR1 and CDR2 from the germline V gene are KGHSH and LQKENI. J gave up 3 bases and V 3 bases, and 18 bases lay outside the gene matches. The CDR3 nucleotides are TGTGCCAGCTCACCTCTCCCTAGCGGGACCCCAACGGGGGGCTACGAGCAGTACTTC. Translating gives CASSPLPSGTPTGGYEQYF.

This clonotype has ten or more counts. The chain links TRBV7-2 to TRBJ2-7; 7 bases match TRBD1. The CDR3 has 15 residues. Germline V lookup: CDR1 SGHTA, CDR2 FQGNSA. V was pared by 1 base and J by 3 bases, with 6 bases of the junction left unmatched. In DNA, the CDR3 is TGTGCCAGCAGCTTAGTACAGGGGAGAGACTACGAGCAGTACTTC. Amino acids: CASSLVQGRDYEQYF.

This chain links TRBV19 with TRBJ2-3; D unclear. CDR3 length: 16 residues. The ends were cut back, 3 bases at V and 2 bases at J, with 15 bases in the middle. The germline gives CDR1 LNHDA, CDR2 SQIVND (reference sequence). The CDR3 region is CASSIPGQLSTDTQYF. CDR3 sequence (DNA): TGTGCCAGTAGTATCCCGGGCCAGCTATCCACAGATACGCAGTATTTT. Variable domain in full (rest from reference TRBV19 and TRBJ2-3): DGGITQSPKYLFRKEGQNVTLSCEQNLNHDAMYWYRQDPGQGLRLIYYSQIVNDFQKGDIAEGYSVSREKKESFPLTVTSAQKNPTAFYLCASSIPGQLSTDTQYFGPGTRLTVL.